This entry concerns a single T cell receptor (beta chain). The antigen is not known. These data are taken from a study of Ad26.COV2.S vaccination and SARS-CoV-2 variants. Study as a whole: Intramuscular Ad26.COV2.S doses were given once or twice, 56 days apart.

Study observations and caveats: Placebo recipients trailed vaccine recipients in spike-specific TCR breadth. Spike-specific CD8+ and CD4+ T cell responses reportedly showed substantial breadth after vaccination. Possible underestimation of total T cell responses by the TCR breadth and depth analyses was noted.

Treatment: some 20 received Ad26.COV2.S at low or high dose, single or two shots; five or six received placebo; per-sample allocation not given. Collection of samples fell on day 63 after the first vaccine or placebo injection. The CDR3 runs to 10 residues. The V end lost 7 bases, the J end lost 6 bases, and 6 bases lay between the germline ends. Produced via immunoSEQ multiplex PCR; TCRdb's table is partial and in-frame only. The sample holds about 410,000 clones, 70% to 90% seen once. The rearrangement links TRBV12-3 or TRBV12-4 to TRBJ1-1; TRBD1 might be the D (6 bases). This TCR came from a person aged 18 to 59 who received the Ad26.COV2.S COVID-19 vaccine or a placebo. Sequenced material: peripheral blood, taken in a trial of Ad26.COV2.S vaccine versus placebo. CDR3 sequence reads: CASKGAEAFF. The CDR3 DNA reads TGTGCCAGCAAGGGGGCTGAAGCTTTCTTT.